These 18 T cell receptor beta chains were all obtained from the same sample, sequenced in a study of early T cells in non-severe SARS-CoV-2 infection. TCRdb used MiXCR to reprocess the 5' RACE reads, holding one entry per CDR3 protein. This table holds just under 30,000 distinct CDR3 sequences, more than 4.5% found once. Sequencing used whole blood. Receptors originate from an adult who was a healthcare worker with PCR-confirmed SARS-CoV-2 infection or an uninfected control (not recorded which).

This clonotype was counted between two and nine times. The genes are TRBV7-6 and TRBJ1-6, with 7 bases aligning to TRBD1. V dropped 5 bases and J dropped 6; count of bases not matched to a gene: 7. CDR3 size: 15 residues. From germline, CDR1 is SGHVS and CDR2 FNYEAQ. The CDR3 nucleotides are TGTGCCAGCAGCCCCAAAGGGACAGCTAATTCACCCCTCCACTTT. Protein sequence: CASSPKGTANSPLHF. The variable domain in full, with the rest retrieved from reference TRBV7-6 and TRBJ1-6, is GAGVSQSPRYKVTKRGQDVALRCDPISGHVSLYWYRQALGQGPEFLTYFNYEAQQDKSGLPNDRFSAERPEGSISTLTIQRTEQRDSAMYRCASSPKGTANSPLHFGNGTRLTVT.

This clonotype was seen repeatedly, ten times or more. The rearrangement joins TRBV10-3 to TRBJ1-3, with D hard to call. Germline V gives CDR1 ENHRY, CDR2 SYGVKD. The CDR3 is 14 amino acids. Trimming left V 3 bases short and J 4 bases short, with 10 bases between. The chain's CDR3 is CAISEGYNGNTIYF. The CDR3 DNA reads as TGTGCCATCAGTGAAGGATACAACGGAAACACCATATATTTT.

This clonotype showed up many times. This rearrangement joins TRBV28 to TRBJ2-2, with D hard to call. V was cut by 4 bases and J by 3 bases, with 15 bases left in between. The CDR3 has 16 amino acids. From germline, CDR1 is MDHEN and CDR2 SYDVKM. DNA for the CDR3: TGTGCCAGCAGTTCCTCCGACCCCAGCTACACCGGGGAGCTGTTTTTT. Translating gives CASSSSDPSYTGELFF.

This clonotype came up many times. The chain joins TRBV7-2 to TRBJ1-6; TRBD1 matches at 7 bases. V was pared by 1 base and J by 6 bases, with 3 bases of the junction left unmatched. Looked up from germline, CDR1 is SGHTA and CDR2 is FQGNSA. The CDR3 is made up of 15 amino acids. In DNA form, the CDR3 reads TGTGCCAGCAGCTTAGACAGGGGCACTAATTCACCCCTCCACTTT. It specifies CASSLDRGTNSPLHF.

This clonotype was found a few times. This chain links TRBV5-1 with TRBJ2-3; D ambiguous. This CDR3 region has 14 residues. CDR1 is SGHRS and CDR2 is YFSETQ in the germline V gene. Between the trimmed V and J ends, which lost 4 bases and 2 bases, there was a span of 11 bases. Here the CDR3 reads CASSLARSTDTQYF. The CDR3 region has the DNA TGCGCCAGCAGCCTGGCTCGATCCACAGATACGCAGTATTTT.

There are many counts of this clonotype. The rearrangement links TRBV5-1 to TRBJ2-1, with TRBD2 matching 7 bases. The germline gives CDR1 SGHRS, CDR2 YFSETQ. Trimming removed 3 bases from V and 6 bases from J; junction bases left unmatched: 9. This CDR3 spans 15 amino acids. Here the CDR3 DNA reads TGCGCCAGCAGCTCAGGACCGGGAGGCATCAATGAGCAGTTCTTC. Translation: CASSSGPGGINEQFF.

This clonotype has ten or more counts. The chain uses TRBV18 and TRBJ1-2; D might be TRBD1 (5 bases). Germline V gene sequence: CDR1 KGHSH, CDR2 LQKENI. The CDR3 extends over 16 amino acids. The V gene lost 3 bases and the J gene lost 0 bases, with 14 bases spanning the gap. The CDR3 protein is CASSPTDTSTNYGYTF. CDR3 in DNA: TGTGCCAGCTCACCGACAGACACGTCGACTAACTATGGCTACACCTTC.

This clonotype was observed many times. This chain uses TRBV29-1 with TRBJ2-2, with TRBD2 matching over 7 bases. The CDR3 loop spans 13 amino acids. The junction had 2 bases not matched to a gene; V was cut back by 7 bases and J by 0 bases. Per the germline V gene, CDR1 is SQVTM and CDR2 is ANQGSEA. The CDR3, as DNA: TGCAGCGCCGGGACTACGAACACCGGGGAGCTGTTTTTT. It yields the protein CSAGTTNTGELFF.

This clonotype was picked up many times. The rearrangement links TRBV7-9 to TRBJ2-7, with TRBD2 identical over 8 bases. V dropped 1 base and J dropped 10; count of bases not matched to a gene: 12. Germline lookup yields CDR1 SEHNR and CDR2 FQNEAQ (reference sequence). This CDR3 is built from 15 residues. The CDR3 sequence is CASSLDSLAGAVQYF. CDR3 coding DNA: TGTGCCAGCAGCTTAGATTCCCTAGCGGGCGCGGTACAGTACTTC.

This clonotype showed up many times. This chain connects TRBV4-3 to TRBJ2-4, with D tentatively TRBD1 (5 bases). Germline CDR1 is LGHNA and CDR2 is YSLEER. The CDR3 is 15 amino acids. V was shortened by 1 base and J by 4 bases, with 11 bases between the two germline ends. The CDR3 region is CASSQGRQRKNIQYF. In DNA form, the CDR3 reads TGCGCCAGCAGCCAAGGACGACAGAGAAAAAACATTCAGTACTTC.

Ten or more counts support this clonotype. The rearrangement joins TRBV11-2 to TRBJ2-5; D is perhaps TRBD1 (5 bases). V was trimmed by 1 base and J by 1 base, leaving 16 bases between them. In germline, CDR1 is SGHAT, CDR2 FQNNGV. The CDR3 has 17 residues. CDR3 nucleotide sequence: TGTGCCAGCAGCTTAGGTGTTCGGGCAGGGCCCCAAGAGACCCAGTACTTC. Its protein product is CASSLGVRAGPQETQYF.

The genes are TRBV4-3 and TRBJ2-1; 10 bases line up with TRBD2. Germline V lookup: CDR1 LGHNA, CDR2 YSLEER. This CDR3 is built from 17 residues. J gave up 2 bases and V 1 base, and 5 bases lay outside the gene matches. CDR3 bases: TGCGCCAGCAGCCAAGGTACTAGCGGGAAGGCCTACAATGAGCAGTTCTTC. This codes for CASSQGTSGKAYNEQFF.

This clonotype was picked up many times. V and J are TRBV27 and TRBJ2-1, with D perhaps TRBD2 (5 bases). This CDR3 is built from 16 residues. CDR1 MNHEY and CDR2 SMNVEV come from the germline V gene (reference sequence). V lost 0 bases and J 8 bases, leaving 17 bases between the germline ends. CDR3 bases: TGTGCCAGCAGTTTATCCCCCTCCGGGGTTAGGGATGAGCAGTTCTTC. Amino acids: CASSLSPSGVRDEQFF.

To note about this clonotype: A read error may be the cause here, since a much bigger clone is one base away. The J gene is TRBJ2-3, the V gene TRBV20-1; no firm D call. Deletions cut 5 bases from V and 2 bases from J, with 11 bases between. Looked up from germline, CDR1 is DFQATT and CDR2 is SNEGSKA (reference sequence). The CDR3 length is 13 residues. DNA for the CDR3: TGCAGTGCTGAAAGACGGCCCACAGATACGCAGTATTTT. Translated: CSAERRPTDTQYF.

This clonotype was recorded at least ten times. The J gene is TRBJ1-2, the V gene TRBV20-1, with a possible D match to TRBD1 (5 bases). V gave up 4 bases and J gave up 5 bases, with 11 bases separating them. The length of the CDR3 is 12 residues. Germline V gene sequence: CDR1 DFQATT, CDR2 SNEGSKA (reference sequence). CDR3 protein: CSAKGTYYGYTF. The CDR3 nucleotides are TGCAGTGCTAAAGGGACCTATTATGGCTACACCTTC.

The chain joins TRBV2 to TRBJ2-4; tentative D call: TRBD1 (6 bases). Trimming shortened V by 1 base and J by 9 bases, and 22 bases separated the two germline ends. The V gene's germline CDR1 is SNHLY and CDR2 FYNNEI. This CDR3 comprises 17 residues. The CDR3 DNA sequence: TGTGCCAGCAGTGAAGTGGGACAAGACCTACATATGAGCATTCAGTACTTC. It specifies CASSEVGQDLHMSIQYF.

This clonotype was detected ten times or more. The chain joins TRBV27 to TRBJ2-3, with 10 bases lining up with TRBD1. Unmatched junction bases numbered 6, after V lost 8 bases and J lost 7 bases. Germline V gene data show CDR1 as MNHEY and CDR2 as SMNVEV (reference sequence). This CDR3 is built from 13 residues. This chain's CDR3 is CASEGQGFHTQYF. The CDR3 nucleotides are TGTGCCAGCGAGGGACAGGGGTTCCATACGCAGTATTTT.

The chain carries TRBV5-6 and TRBJ1-1, with no clear D. V lost 1 base to trimming and J lost 0 bases, with 10 bases between them. CDR1 and CDR2 (germline): SGHDT, YYEEEE. The CDR3 has 15 residues. The CDR3 loop is CASSLYSPMNTEAFF. As DNA, the CDR3 is TGTGCCAGCAGCTTGTACAGCCCAATGAACACTGAAGCTTTCTTT.